Sequencing of this TCR beta chain was carried out in a study of tissue T cells after allogeneic stem cell transplantation. Data came from immunoSEQ multiplex PCR; TCRdb stores just in-frame clones and leaves some out. The sample shows about 20,000 clones, roughly 72% of them seen only once. The CDR3 totals 13 residues. Losses at the gene ends were 5 bases for V and 4 bases for J; bases not matched to a gene: 3. Germline V CDR1 and CDR2: NNHNN, SYGAGS (reference sequence). Note on this clone: Gene names are mouse gene names. The read comes to an end 1 residue before the CDR3 does, leaving the germline J gene to fill in the end.

This receptor was taken from a female BALB/c mouse in good health. This mouse strain has H2-d as its MHC haplotype. Sequencing was done on a sample of spleen. This chain connects TRBV13-2 to TRBJ2-4, with 8 bases that match TRBD2. CDR3 amino acids: CASGRDWKNTLYF. The DNA read from the CDR3 is TGTGCCAGCGGCCGGGACTGGAAAAACACCTTGTAC.